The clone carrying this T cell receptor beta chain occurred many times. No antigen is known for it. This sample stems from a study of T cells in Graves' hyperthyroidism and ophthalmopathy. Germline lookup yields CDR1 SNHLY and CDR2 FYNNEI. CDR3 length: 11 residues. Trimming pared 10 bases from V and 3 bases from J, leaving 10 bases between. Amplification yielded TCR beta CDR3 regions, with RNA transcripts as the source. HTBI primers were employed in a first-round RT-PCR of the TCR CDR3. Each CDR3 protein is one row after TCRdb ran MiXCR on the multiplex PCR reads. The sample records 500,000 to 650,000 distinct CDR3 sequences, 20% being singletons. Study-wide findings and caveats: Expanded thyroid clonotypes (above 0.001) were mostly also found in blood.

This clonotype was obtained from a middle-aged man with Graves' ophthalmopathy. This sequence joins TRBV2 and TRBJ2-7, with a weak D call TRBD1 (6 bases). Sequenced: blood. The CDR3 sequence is CATAQGYEQYF. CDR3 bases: TGTGCCACCGCACAGGGCTACGAGCAGTACTTC. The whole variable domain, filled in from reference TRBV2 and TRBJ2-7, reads EPEVTQTPSHQVTQMGQEVILRCVPISNHLYFYWYRQILGQKVEFLVSFYNNEISEKSEIFDDQFSVERPDGSNFTLKIRSTKLEDSAMYFCATAQGYEQYFGPGTRLTVT.